A single sample gave rise to the 4 T cell receptor beta chains below, sequenced in a study of T cell repertoires in cytomegalovirus infection. MiXCR, applied by TCRdb to the reads, yields one record per CDR3 protein. The sample includes about 260,000 distinct CDR3 sequences, around 15% of them seen just once. Source material: PBMCs. The receptor source for this set is a human donor in good health (CMV status not recorded). Some clones in this sample may be carry-over from other donors' samples.

Ten or more counts support this clonotype. The chain is built from TRBV11-2 and TRBJ2-2, with unresolved D. The CDR3 is 13 residues long. Germline loops: CDR1 SGHAT, CDR2 FQNNGV. Trimming removed 3 bases from V and 6 bases from J, with 8 bases in between. Here the CDR3 reads CASSLGYSGELFF. As DNA, the CDR3 is TGTGCCAGCAGCTTGGGATATTCCGGGGAGCTGTTTTTT.

The table lists this clonotype with many counts. The chain is built from TRBV20-1 and TRBJ2-3, with 8 bases lining up with TRBD2. After removal of 0 bases from V and 4 bases from J, the junction contained 9 bases not matched to a gene. Germline assignment: CDR1 DFQATT and CDR2 SNEGSKA (reference sequence). This CDR3 region has 16 residues. The CDR3 loop is CSARDPRGGRADTQYF. The CDR3 DNA sequence: TGCAGTGCTAGAGATCCTCGGGGGGGGAGGGCAGATACGCAGTATTTT.

This clonotype has just a few counts. The V gene is TRBV7-6, the J gene TRBJ1-2, with unresolved D. Germline-derived CDR1 and CDR2 are SGHVS and FNYEAQ. Trimming removed 3 bases at V and 8 bases at J, with 19 bases between. CDR3 length: 15 amino acids. CDR3 sequence (DNA): TGTGCCAGCAGCTTGGGGTCGGAGGCTTCTAGGGGCTACACCTTC. It codes for CASSLGSEASRGYTF.

This clonotype was picked up many times. The chain is built from TRBV7-8 and TRBJ1-4; D uncertain. With 4 bases removed from V and 3 bases from J, the gap between germline ends came to 15 bases. Germline V gives CDR1 SGHVS, CDR2 FQNEAQ. The CDR3 consists of 16 residues. CDR3 nucleotides: TGTGCCAGCAGCTCCGGACCGGGGAAGGCTAATGAAAAACTGTTTTTT. It encodes CASSSGPGKANEKLFF.